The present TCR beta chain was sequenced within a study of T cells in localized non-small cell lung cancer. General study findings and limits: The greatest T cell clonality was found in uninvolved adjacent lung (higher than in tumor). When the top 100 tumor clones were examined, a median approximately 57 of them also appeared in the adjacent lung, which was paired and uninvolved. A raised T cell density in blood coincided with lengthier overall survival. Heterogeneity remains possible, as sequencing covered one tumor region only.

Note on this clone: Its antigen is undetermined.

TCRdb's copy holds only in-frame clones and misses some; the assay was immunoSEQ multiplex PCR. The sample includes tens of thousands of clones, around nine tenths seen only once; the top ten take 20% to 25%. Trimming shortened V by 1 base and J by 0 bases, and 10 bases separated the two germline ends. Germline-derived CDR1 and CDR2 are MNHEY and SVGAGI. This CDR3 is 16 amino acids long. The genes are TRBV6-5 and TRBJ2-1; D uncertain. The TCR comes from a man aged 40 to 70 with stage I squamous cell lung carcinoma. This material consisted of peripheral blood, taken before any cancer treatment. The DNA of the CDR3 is TGTGCCAGCAGTTACTTCGGCGGTAGCTCCTACAATGAGCAGTTCTTC. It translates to CASSYFGGSSYNEQFF.